The present TCR beta chain was sequenced within a study of beta chain features in type 1 diabetes. Sorting of CD4+ naive, central memory, regulatory and stem cell-like memory cells was performed via CD45RO/CCR7/CD25/CD127/CD95/CD27. Sequencing targeted expressed TCRB transcripts, as all isolated RNA had been reverse transcribed. The method was immunoSEQ multiplex PCR; TCRdb's version includes in-frame clones alone and lacks a portion of them. The data hold around 140,000 clones, with about 13% observed a single time. The CDR3 extends over 15 amino acids. V dropped 5 bases and J dropped 9 bases, with 22 bases sitting between them. Germline CDR1 is SGHAT and CDR2 is FQDESV (reference sequence). Notes on this clone: As yet, its antigen is unknown.

Whole-study findings and limits: Cells carrying high TCR expression could end up over-represented when cDNA is sequenced. TCRB CDR3s from Type 1 diabetes patients were moderately but significantly shorter in all four CD4+ subsets. The naive, central memory and Treg TCRB repertoires showed an apparent similarity that was greater among patients than among healthy donors.

The material sequenced was central memory CD4+ T cells from blood. This rearrangement joins TRBV11-1 to TRBJ2-5; TRBD2 might be the D (5 bases). The sequence came from a man between 18 and 35 years old with type 1 diabetes. This CDR3 reads CASSTAGPAHGAQYF. The DNA for the CDR3 is TGTGCCAGCAGCACCGCGGGCCCGGCACATGGGGCCCAGTACTTC.